This record covers a single TCR beta chain. This specimen comes from a study of blood T cell repertoires in COVID-19. In the study overall: Sites across the United States, Italy and Spain contributed samples from acute and convalescent COVID-19.

CDR3 length: 11 amino acids. Trimming shortened V by 6 bases and J by 7 bases, and 12 bases separated the two germline ends. Per germline, CDR1 DFQATT and CDR2 SNEGSKA (reference sequence). How the authors handled the data: Cell counts per sample came from amplifying reference gene primers. The repertoire was sequenced with immunoSEQ multiplex PCR; TCRdb's copy has only in-frame clones and lacks some. V, J and clone size were drawn from that table, and D and trimming were deduced from the DNA. Among approximately 190,000 clones, 86% were seen once, and the ten largest hold around 6.5%. Sequencing used peripheral blood. This rearrangement joins TRBV20-1 to TRBJ1-2; D is unresolved. The receptor was derived from an elderly man with acute or convalescent COVID-19. CDR3 nucleotide sequence: TGCAGTGCAAAAGAGGGAATTGGCTACACCTTC. Residues: CSAKEGIGYTF.